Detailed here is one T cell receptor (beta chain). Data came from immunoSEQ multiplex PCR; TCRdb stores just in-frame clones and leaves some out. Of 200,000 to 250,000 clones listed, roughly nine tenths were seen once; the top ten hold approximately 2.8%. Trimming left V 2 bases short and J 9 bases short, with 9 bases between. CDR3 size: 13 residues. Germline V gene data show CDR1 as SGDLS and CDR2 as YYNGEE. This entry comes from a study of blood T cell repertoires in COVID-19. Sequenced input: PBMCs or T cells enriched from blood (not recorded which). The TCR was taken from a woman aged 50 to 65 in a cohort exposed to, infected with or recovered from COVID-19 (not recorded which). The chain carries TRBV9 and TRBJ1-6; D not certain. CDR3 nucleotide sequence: TGTGCCAGCAGCGTGGCCTCGGGTTCACCCCTCCACTTT. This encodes CASSVASGSPLHF.